Listed below are T cell receptor beta chains from one sample, sequenced in a study of OX40 agonist ivuxolimab in advanced cancers. The data were produced by immunoSEQ multiplex PCR, yet TCRdb's version contains in-frame clones alone and is incomplete. Altogether about 79,000 clones are present, 70% to 90% being singletons, with the ten largest covering 0.8% to 1%. The sequences come from CD4+ or CD8+ T cells sorted from blood, collected in a trial of the OX40 agonist ivuxolimab. The source of these receptors is an adult with an advanced solid tumor such as melanoma, head and neck, liver or kidney cancer. Both conserved end residues are part of each CDR3. Each record gives: J gene, D gene, V gene, clone size, CDR3 protein, CDR3 DNA. The D gene is left open where the match is weak. Clone size is stated in some rows and not others, as once, few, many or a class when expanded.

J gene: TRBJ1-2
D gene: -
V gene: TRBV7-9
clone size: -
CDR3 protein: CASSLDLAASPGYTF
CDR3 DNA: TGTGCCAGCAGCTTAGATCTGGCCGCTTCGCCTGGCTACACCTTC

J gene: TRBJ2-6
D gene: TRBD1
V gene: TRBV11-2
clone size: -
CDR3 protein: CASSLRLGQGLSGANVLTF
CDR3 DNA: TGTGCCAGCAGCTTACGCCTGGGACAGGGATTATCTGGGGCCAACGTCCTGACTTTC

J gene: TRBJ2-7
D gene: TRBD2
V gene: TRBV4-1
clone size: -
CDR3 protein: CASSQGLAGVEQYF
CDR3 DNA: TGCGCCAGCAGCCAAGGACTAGCGGGAGTCGAGCAGTACTTC

J gene: TRBJ1-1
D gene: -
V gene: TRBV21-1
clone size: -
CDR3 protein: CASTKLRDRGGTEAFF
CDR3 DNA: TGTGCCAGCACAAAATTGAGGGATCGGGGGGGCACTGAAGCTTTCTTT

J gene: TRBJ2-2
D gene: TRBD1
V gene: TRBV9
clone size: -
CDR3 protein: CASSGGQNFNTGELFF
CDR3 DNA: TGTGCCAGCAGCGGGGGACAGAACTTTAACACCGGGGAGCTGTTTTTT

J gene: TRBJ1-3
D gene: TRBD1
V gene: TRBV19
clone size: -
CDR3 protein: CASSNAGTGTSGNTIYF
CDR3 DNA: TGTGCCAGTAGTAACGCCGGGACAGGGACCTCTGGAAACACCATATATTTT

J gene: TRBJ1-2
D gene: TRBD1
V gene: TRBV5-1
clone size: -
CDR3 protein: CASSGRTGGGYTF
CDR3 DNA: TGCGCCAGCAGCGGCCGGACAGGCGGCGGCTACACCTTC

J gene: TRBJ2-7
D gene: -
V gene: TRBV7-2
clone size: -
CDR3 protein: CASSPTAPYEQYF
CDR3 DNA: TGTGCCAGCAGCCCGACAGCTCCCTACGAGCAGTACTTC

J gene: TRBJ2-7
D gene: -
V gene: TRBV7-2
clone size: -
CDR3 protein: CASSLGNSYEQYF
CDR3 DNA: TGTGCCAGCAGCTTGGGGAACTCCTACGAGCAGTACTTC

J gene: TRBJ2-1
D gene: -
V gene: TRBV11-2
clone size: -
CDR3 protein: CASSLQLTSSYNEQFF
CDR3 DNA: TGTGCCAGCAGCTTACAGCTAACCTCCTCCTACAATGAGCAGTTCTTC

J gene: TRBJ1-5
D gene: TRBD1
V gene: TRBV6-5
clone size: once
CDR3 protein: CASSYSTGQQHF
CDR3 DNA: TGTGCCAGCAGTTACTCGACAGGGCAACAGCATTTT

J gene: TRBJ1-5
D gene: TRBD1
V gene: TRBV6-1
clone size: few
CDR3 protein: CASSVSRGDQPQHF
CDR3 DNA: TGTGCCAGCAGTGTAAGCAGGGGGGATCAGCCCCAGCATTTT

J gene: TRBJ1-2
D gene: TRBD1
V gene: TRBV6-6
clone size: once
CDR3 protein: CASSYRPGGNYGYTF
CDR3 DNA: TGTGCCAGCAGTTATCGGCCAGGGGGAAACTATGGCTACACCTTC

J gene: TRBJ1-1
D gene: -
V gene: TRBV27
clone size: -
CDR3 protein: CASRRGERGTEAFF
CDR3 DNA: TGTGCCAGCAGAAGAGGGGAAAGGGGCACTGAAGCTTTCTTT

J gene: TRBJ1-3
D gene: -
V gene: TRBV7-2
clone size: -
CDR3 protein: CASSLGQMGGNTIYF
CDR3 DNA: TGTGCCAGCAGCTTAGGGCAGATGGGTGGAAACACCATATATTTT

J gene: TRBJ2-1
D gene: TRBD2
V gene: TRBV10-3
clone size: -
CDR3 protein: CAISEASGLVNEQFF
CDR3 DNA: TGTGCCATCAGTGAGGCTAGCGGGTTGGTCAATGAGCAGTTCTTC

J gene: TRBJ2-4
D gene: -
V gene: TRBV27
clone size: -
CDR3 protein: CASSSAALPNIQYF
CDR3 DNA: TGTGCCAGCAGTTCAGCGGCTCTACCAAACATTCAGTACTTC

J gene: TRBJ1-4
D gene: -
V gene: TRBV28
clone size: -
CDR3 protein: CAILEGANEKLFF
CDR3 DNA: TGTGCCATCTTAGAGGGTGCTAATGAAAAACTGTTTTTT

J gene: TRBJ2-7
D gene: -
V gene: TRBV11-2
clone size: -
CDR3 protein: CASSLGGATYEQYF
CDR3 DNA: TGTGCCAGCAGCTTAGGGGGGGCCACCTACGAGCAGTACTTC

J gene: TRBJ1-3
D gene: -
V gene: TRBV11-2
clone size: few
CDR3 protein: CASSQIRTRSDTIYF
CDR3 DNA: TGTGCCAGCAGCCAAATAAGGACTAGATCAGACACCATATATTTT

J gene: TRBJ2-5
D gene: TRBD2
V gene: TRBV7-9
clone size: -
CDR3 protein: CASSLLAGEEEQYF
CDR3 DNA: TGTGCCAGCAGCCTGCTTGCGGGAGAGGAGGAGCAGTACTTC

J gene: TRBJ2-5
D gene: TRBD2
V gene: TRBV2
clone size: -
CDR3 protein: CASRPNGGVETQYF
CDR3 DNA: TGTGCCAGCCGGCCAAACGGGGGGGTAGAGACCCAGTACTTC

J gene: TRBJ1-5
D gene: -
V gene: TRBV19
clone size: -
CDR3 protein: CASKGGSRRDQPQHF
CDR3 DNA: TGTGCCAGTAAAGGGGGTTCACGACGGGATCAGCCCCAGCATTTT

J gene: TRBJ2-7
D gene: TRBD2
V gene: TRBV4-2
clone size: -
CDR3 protein: CASSPSGENYEQYF
CDR3 DNA: TGTGCCAGCAGCCCCAGCGGGGAGAATTACGAGCAGTACTTC

J gene: TRBJ2-1
D gene: -
V gene: TRBV18
clone size: -
CDR3 protein: CASSPPGSYNEQFF
CDR3 DNA: TGTGCCAGCTCACCACCAGGGAGTTACAATGAGCAGTTCTTC

J gene: TRBJ1-3
D gene: -
V gene: TRBV5-4
clone size: -
CDR3 protein: CASSLLQGGAGNTIYF
CDR3 DNA: TGTGCCAGCAGCCTCCTCCAGGGAGGGGCTGGAAACACCATATATTTT

J gene: TRBJ2-7
D gene: TRBD2
V gene: TRBV7-9
clone size: -
CDR3 protein: CASSLREGHYEQYF
CDR3 DNA: TGTGCCAGCAGCTTGCGGGAGGGCCATTACGAGCAGTACTTC

J gene: TRBJ2-7
D gene: TRBD2
V gene: TRBV6-1
clone size: -
CDR3 protein: CASTRTSGAAYEQYF
CDR3 DNA: TGTGCCAGCACGAGGACTAGCGGGGCCGCCTACGAGCAGTACTTC

J gene: TRBJ2-2
D gene: -
V gene: TRBV7-3
clone size: once
CDR3 protein: CASSSLGSNTGELFF
CDR3 DNA: TGTGCCAGCAGCTCCCTTGGGTCGAACACCGGGGAGCTGTTTTTT

J gene: TRBJ2-2
D gene: TRBD1
V gene: TRBV6-6
clone size: -
CDR3 protein: CASSSAGGTTGELFF
CDR3 DNA: TGTGCCAGCAGTTCGGCAGGGGGCACCACCGGGGAGCTGTTTTTT

J gene: TRBJ1-2
D gene: -
V gene: TRBV28
clone size: few
CDR3 protein: CASSLSTAIYGYTF
CDR3 DNA: TGTGCCAGCAGTTTATCAACAGCGATCTATGGCTACACCTTC

J gene: TRBJ2-1
D gene: TRBD2
V gene: TRBV7-3
clone size: -
CDR3 protein: CASSKTGLAGGNEQFF
CDR3 DNA: TGTGCCAGCAGCAAAACCGGACTAGCGGGAGGGAATGAGCAGTTCTTC

J gene: TRBJ2-4
D gene: -
V gene: TRBV19
clone size: -
CDR3 protein: CASSALGIAKNIQYF
CDR3 DNA: TGTGCCAGTAGTGCCCTCGGGATAGCCAAAAACATTCAGTACTTC

J gene: TRBJ2-3
D gene: -
V gene: TRBV29-1
clone size: -
CDR3 protein: CSVENRAGRDGRDTQYF
CDR3 DNA: TGCAGCGTTGAAAATCGGGCCGGCAGGGACGGCCGAGATACGCAGTATTTT

J gene: TRBJ2-7
D gene: -
V gene: TRBV2
clone size: -
CDR3 protein: CASRLRAGNYEQYF
CDR3 DNA: TGTGCCAGCCGATTGAGGGCGGGAAACTACGAGCAGTACTTC

J gene: TRBJ2-7
D gene: -
V gene: TRBV7-9
clone size: -
CDR3 protein: CASSLVSSSQQQYF
CDR3 DNA: TGTGCCAGCAGCTTAGTCTCGTCCTCTCAGCAGCAGTACTTC

J gene: TRBJ1-2
D gene: -
V gene: TRBV4-3
clone size: -
CDR3 protein: CASSQDSRGIGGYTF
CDR3 DNA: TGCGCCAGCAGCCAAGATTCTAGGGGAATTGGTGGCTACACCTTC

J gene: TRBJ1-2
D gene: -
V gene: TRBV7-2
clone size: -
CDR3 protein: CASSLGSGALLKGYTF
CDR3 DNA: TGTGCCAGCAGCTTGGGTTCGGGGGCCCTGTTGAAAGGCTATACCTTC

J gene: TRBJ2-7
D gene: -
V gene: TRBV12-5
clone size: -
CDR3 protein: CASGLATQQYF
CDR3 DNA: TGTGCTAGTGGGTTAGCTACCCAGCAGTACTTC

J gene: TRBJ1-1
D gene: -
V gene: TRBV27
clone size: -
CDR3 protein: CASSPDGGVTEAFF
CDR3 DNA: TGTGCCAGCAGTCCTGACGGGGGGGTCACTGAAGCTTTCTTT

J gene: TRBJ1-6
D gene: -
V gene: TRBV7-9
clone size: -
CDR3 protein: CASSLTPRVGGNSPLHF
CDR3 DNA: TGTGCCAGCAGCTTAACCCCCCGAGTGGGTGGGAATTCACCCCTCCACTTT

J gene: TRBJ1-1
D gene: -
V gene: TRBV2
clone size: -
CDR3 protein: CASSTDGRDTEAFF
CDR3 DNA: TGTGCCAGCAGCACGGACGGACGGGACACTGAAGCTTTCTTT

J gene: TRBJ1-1
D gene: -
V gene: TRBV29-1
clone size: -
CDR3 protein: CSARTGNTEAFF
CDR3 DNA: TGCAGCGCCAGGACGGGGAACACTGAAGCTTTCTTT

J gene: TRBJ2-7
D gene: TRBD2
V gene: TRBV6-6
clone size: -
CDR3 protein: CASKNSGRAYEQYF
CDR3 DNA: TGTGCCAGCAAAAATAGCGGGAGGGCCTACGAGCAGTACTTC

J gene: TRBJ1-2
D gene: TRBD1
V gene: TRBV5-1
clone size: -
CDR3 protein: CASSLRGGFDGYTF
CDR3 DNA: TGCGCCAGCAGCTTGAGAGGGGGCTTCGATGGCTACACCTTC

J gene: TRBJ1-5
D gene: -
V gene: TRBV6-5
clone size: -
CDR3 protein: CASSSRQIGNQPQHF
CDR3 DNA: TGTGCCAGCAGCAGTAGGCAGATAGGAAATCAGCCCCAGCATTTT

J gene: TRBJ2-7
D gene: TRBD1
V gene: TRBV10-3
clone size: -
CDR3 protein: CAIGGPGQGEFYEQYF
CDR3 DNA: TGTGCCATCGGGGGGCCGGGACAGGGTGAGTTCTACGAGCAGTACTTC

J gene: TRBJ2-7
D gene: TRBD2
V gene: TRBV4-2
clone size: -
CDR3 protein: CASSQDSGVAGGPSYEQYF
CDR3 DNA: TGTGCCAGCAGCCAAGATTCAGGTGTGGCGGGGGGCCCCTCCTACGAGCAGTACTTC

J gene: TRBJ2-7
D gene: TRBD1
V gene: TRBV4-3
clone size: -
CDR3 protein: CASSPKIGTGFNEQYF
CDR3 DNA: TGCGCCAGCAGCCCTAAGATAGGGACAGGGTTTAACGAGCAGTACTTC